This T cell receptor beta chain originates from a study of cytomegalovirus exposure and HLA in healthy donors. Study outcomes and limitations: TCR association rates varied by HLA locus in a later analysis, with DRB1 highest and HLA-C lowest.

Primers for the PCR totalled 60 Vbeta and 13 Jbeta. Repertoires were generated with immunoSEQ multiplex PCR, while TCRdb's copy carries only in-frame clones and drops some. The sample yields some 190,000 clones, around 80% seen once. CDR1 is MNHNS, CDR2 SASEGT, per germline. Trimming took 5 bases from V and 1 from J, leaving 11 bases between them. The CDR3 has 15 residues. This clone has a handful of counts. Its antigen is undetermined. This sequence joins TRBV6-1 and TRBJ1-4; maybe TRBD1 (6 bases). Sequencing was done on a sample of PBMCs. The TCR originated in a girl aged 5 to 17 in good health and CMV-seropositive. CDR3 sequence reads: CASSSQGVTNEKLFF. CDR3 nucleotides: TGTGCCAGCAGTTCACAGGGAGTAACTAATGAAAAACTGTTTTTT.